Following are 23 T cell receptor beta chains from one sample sequenced in a study of tissue T cells after allogeneic stem cell transplantation. Time point here: mouse harvest day 7 after allogeneic transplant. Tail vein injection delivered 10^7 T-cell-depleted bone marrow cells and 10^6 splenic CD5+ T cells. TCRdb's table, derived via immunoSEQ multiplex PCR, lists solely in-frame clones and lacks some. Of approximately 7,600 clones listed, about 52% are singletons. The sequencing input was gut tissue. The receptors here all came from a female BALB/c mouse given C57BL/6 T cells with graft-versus-host disease after an allogeneic hematopoietic cell transplant.

By sample fraction, this clone is medium-sized (0.01 to 0.1%). These gene names are mouse names. Sequencing ends 1 residue short of the CDR3 end; the germline J gene provides the rest. J is TRBJ2-7 and V is TRBV5; 8 positions match TRBD1. With 3 bases clipped from V and 2 bases from J, the junction kept 3 bases outside the gene matches. From germline, CDR1 is LGHNA and CDR2 YNLKQL (reference sequence). The CDR3 runs to 14 residues. This CDR3 is CASSQGDRTYEQYF. The covered CDR3 bases are TGTGCCAGCAGCCAGGGGGACAGGACCTATGAACAGTAC.

On this clone itself: Gene names refer to mouse genes. The read halts 1 residue ahead of the CDR3 end, with the missing end drawn from the germline J gene. This chain connects TRBV26 to TRBJ2-5; the D gene is possibly TRBD2 (7 bases). V dropped 2 bases and J dropped 5 bases, with 11 bases sitting between them. The CDR3 runs 14 residues. Germline V gene sequence: CDR1 KGHPV, CDR2 FQNQEV (reference sequence). The part of the CDR3 DNA that was read is TGTGCCAGCAGTCTGGGGGGGCGCGGAGACACCCAGTAC. Translating gives CASSLGGRGDTQY. The entire CDR3 protein reads CASSLGGRGDTQYF.

Details on this clone: The gene symbols are mouse symbols. The read terminates 1 residue before the CDR3 end, so the remaining end is supplied by the germline J gene. This sequence joins TRBV4 and TRBJ2-2; 8 positions match TRBD2. This CDR3 contains 15 residues. V shed 6 bases, J shed 1 base, and the junction held 4 bases outside the gene matches. Germline V CDR1 and CDR2: LGHDT, YNNKQL (reference sequence). Incomplete CDR3 DNA: TGTGCCAGCAGTCACTGGGGGCGAAACACCGGGCAGCTCTAC. It is translated as CASSHWGRNTGQLY. The whole CDR3 protein reads CASSHWGRNTGQLYF.

On this clone: Mouse names are used for the genes. The CDR3 spells CASRTTSQNTLYF. CDR3 DNA (partial): TGTGCCAGCAGGACAACTAGTCAAAACACCTTGTAC. The chain employs TRBV26 and TRBJ2-4, with no clear D. With the read ending 1 residue before the CDR3 end, the germline J gene is used to fill in that end. V lost 6 bases and J lost 0, with 7 bases in between. There are 13 residues in the CDR3. Germline V gene data show CDR1 as KGHPV and CDR2 as FQNQEV (reference sequence).

Comment on this clone: These gene names are mouse names. The read ends 1 residue shy of where the CDR3 ends; the end is completed using the germline J gene. The V gene is TRBV26, the J gene TRBJ1-4, with D maybe TRBD1 (6 bases). Deletions cut 8 bases from V and 4 bases from J, with 8 bases between. Germline V CDR1 and CDR2: KGHPV, FQNQEV (reference sequence). The CDR3 has 12 amino acids. This chain's CDR3 is CASGDNNERLFF. Partial CDR3 DNA: TGTGCCAGCGGGGACAACAACGAAAGATTATTT.

This clone rates as large (0.1 to 1%). Gene names and germline match the mouse. The CDR3 end falls 1 residue outside the read, so it is completed with the germline J gene. The gene calls are TRBV4 and TRBJ1-4; a possible D gene is TRBD1 (6 bases). The CDR3 loop spans 13 amino acids. Per the germline V gene, CDR1 is LGHDT and CDR2 is YNNKQL (reference sequence). With 4 bases removed from V and 5 bases from J, the gap between germline ends came to 8 bases. The CDR3 DNA, read in part, is TGTGCCAGCAGCTTTACAGGGAACGAAAGATTATTT. Translated: CASSFTGNERLF. The full-length CDR3 reads as CASSFTGNERLFF.

This clone was seen only a few times. Gene names follow the mouse nomenclature. The CDR3 goes on 1 residue after the read ends, and that part is filled in from the germline J gene. The chain carries TRBV26 and TRBJ2-2, with D hard to call. V lost 4 bases, J lost 2 bases, and 8 bases lay in between. From germline, CDR1 is KGHPV and CDR2 FQNQEV (reference sequence). The CDR3 extends over 14 amino acids. CDR3 in amino acids: CASSPTFNTGQLYF. The CDR3 DNA, read in part, is TGTGCCAGCAGTCCGACATTTAACACCGGGCAGCTCTAC.

The table lists this clone with a few counts. Gene names are the mouse ones. The read finishes 1 residue shy of the CDR3 end, and the germline J gene is used to complete it. V usage is TRBV26 and J usage is TRBJ1-3; TRBD1 matches 7 bases. Germline V CDR1 and CDR2: KGHPV, FQNQEV (reference sequence). The V gene end was trimmed by 2 bases and the J gene end by 0 bases; junction bases not matched to a gene: 1. CDR3 size: 15 residues. The CDR3 sequence: CASSLDRDSGNTLYF. Partial CDR3 DNA: TGTGCCAGCAGTCTGGACAGGGATTCTGGAAATACGCTCTAT. Full variable domain (outside the CDR3, taken from reference TRBV26 and TRBJ1-3): NSKVIQTPRYLVKGQGQKAKMRCIPEKGHPVVFWYQQNKNNEFKFLINFQNQEVLQQIDMTEKRFSAECPSNSPCSLEIQSSEAGDSALYLCASSLDRDSGNTLYFGEGSRLIVV.

This clone was detected only a few times. Mouse germline and gene names are used. The sequenced fragment ends 1 residue before the CDR3 boundary, so the rest is inferred from the germline J gene. The chain recombines TRBV3 with TRBJ1-2; D unclear. This CDR3 contains 12 residues. Germline values: CDR1 SNHLY, CDR2 FYNGKV (reference sequence). Trimming stripped 3 bases from V and 1 base from J, with 3 bases between. The CDR3 is CASSFRNSDYTF. The DNA read from the CDR3 is TGTGCCAGCAGCTTTAGAAACTCCGACTACACC.

About this clone itself: These gene names are mouse names. The CDR3 extends 1 residue past the end of the read, so its final part is completed from the germline J gene. The chain recombines TRBV13-3 with TRBJ2-1; D is undetermined. Looked up from germline, CDR1 is NNHDY and CDR2 is SYVADS. The V and J ends lost 2 bases and 3 bases respectively, with 6 bases between them. The CDR3 has 13 amino acids. The CDR3 sequence: CASSETIYAEQFF. The sequenced part of the CDR3 DNA is TGTGCCAGCAGTGAGACAATCTATGCTGAGCAGTTC.

Concerning this clone itself: Mouse names are used for the genes. The read halts 1 residue ahead of the CDR3 end, with the missing end drawn from the germline J gene. The chain carries TRBV26 and TRBJ1-2, with no clear D. The V gene's germline CDR1 is KGHPV and CDR2 FQNQEV (reference sequence). V was clipped by 3 bases and J by 1 base, with 6 bases between them. The CDR3 runs 13 residues. Incomplete CDR3 DNA: TGTGCCAGCAGTCTTGGAGGAAACTCCGACTACACC. This encodes CASSLGGNSDYT. In full, the CDR3 reads CASSLGGNSDYTF.

This clone has just a few counts. Gene names and germline match the mouse. The read gets to within 1 residue of the CDR3 end, and the germline J gene fills in the rest. The chain uses TRBV3 and TRBJ2-1; 10 nucleotides match TRBD2. CDR3 length: 14 amino acids. Germline V gene sequence: CDR1 SNHLY, CDR2 FYNGKV (reference sequence). V shed 5 bases and J 3 bases; nucleotides not matched to a gene: 1. The CDR3 bases that were read are TGTGCCAGCAGCCACTGGGGGGGCTATGCTGAGCAGTTC. It yields the protein CASSHWGGYAEQF. The whole CDR3 protein reads CASSHWGGYAEQFF.

This clone turned up a few times. Germline and genes: mouse. The read terminates 1 residue before the CDR3 end, so the remaining end is supplied by the germline J gene. The rearrangement links TRBV4 to TRBJ2-7, with D perhaps TRBD1 (5 bases). CDR3 length: 12 residues. Trimming cost V 5 bases and J 4 bases, with 9 bases left between them. Germline V gene data show CDR1 as LGHDT and CDR2 as YNNKQL (reference sequence). CDR3 bases read: TGTGCCAGCAGCCAAGGGGAGTATGAACAGTAC. Translated: CASSQGEYEQY. The whole CDR3 sequence reads CASSQGEYEQYF.

In this sample, this clone turned up once. Mouse germline and gene names are used. The read ends 1 residue shy of where the CDR3 ends; the end is completed using the germline J gene. Other DNA sequences of this sample code for an identical CDR3. The chain employs TRBV12-2 and TRBJ1-1; D is undetermined. In germline, CDR1 is SGHLS, CDR2 HYDKME. The CDR3 loop spans 11 amino acids. Deletions cut 0 bases from V and 3 bases from J, with 1 base between. The CDR3 reads CASSLDTEVFF. Incomplete CDR3 DNA: TGTGCCAGCTCTCTCGACACAGAAGTCTTC.

Comments on this clone: Genes and germline are mouse. The CDR3 end is not reached by the read, which stops 1 residue before it; the germline J gene fills it in. The chain is built from TRBV20 and TRBJ2-5; 8 nucleotides align to TRBD2. V shed 1 base, J shed 2 bases, and the junction held 5 bases outside the gene matches. Germline assignment: CDR1 GFQATS and CDR2 STVNSAI. CDR3 length: 15 amino acids. This CDR3 is CGARVWGVSQDTQYF. Partial CDR3 DNA: TGTGGTGCTAGGGTCTGGGGGGTAAGCCAAGACACCCAGTAC.

Concerning this clone itself: The junction and the germline gene differ at one end; a read error may be behind it. Gene names and germline refer to mouse. The read finishes 1 residue shy of the CDR3 end, and the germline J gene is used to complete it. The genes are TRBV29 and TRBJ2-4; D gene unclear. This CDR3 contains 13 residues. Germline loops: CDR1 MSHET, CDR2 SYDVDS. The chain's CDR3 is CASTPNSQNALYF. CDR3 DNA, as far as it was read: TGTGCTAGCACCCCGAATAGTCAAAACGCCTTGTAC.

Regarding this clone: Each gene name is a mouse one. The read stops 1 residue short of the end of the CDR3; the missing end is completed from the germline J gene. The chain joins TRBV3 to TRBJ1-1; possibly TRBD1 for D (6 bases). In germline, CDR1 is SNHLY, CDR2 FYNGKV (reference sequence). The CDR3 contains 14 residues. V was clipped by 2 bases and J by 4 bases, with 11 bases between them. Partial CDR3 DNA: TGTGCCAGCAGCTTATACGGACAGATCACAGAAGTCTTC. This encodes CASSLYGQITEVF. The complete CDR3 protein is CASSLYGQITEVFF.

As to this clone: Genes and germline are mouse. The DNA read from the CDR3 is TGTGCCAGCAAGGCTGGGGAAAACACCTTGTAC. It translates to CASKAGENTLY. The complete CDR3 sequence is CASKAGENTLYF. The chain uses TRBV13-3 and TRBJ2-4, with D perhaps TRBD2 (6 bases). The CDR3 goes on 1 residue after the read ends, and that part is filled in from the germline J gene. V lost 6 bases and J 4 bases, leaving 9 bases between the germline ends. This CDR3 contains 12 residues. The germline CDR1 and CDR2 sequences are NNHDY and SYVADS.

A word on this clone: Gene names refer to mouse genes. The DNA ends 1 residue before the CDR3 does, and the rest of the CDR3 is filled in from the germline J gene. The chain links TRBV23 to TRBJ2-2; the table's D call, TRBD1, was not checked against the DNA. Germline V CDR1 and CDR2: KGHTA, FQNQQP. This CDR3 region has 14 residues. The CDR3 bases that were read are TGCTCCAGCAGTCTGGGACAGGGGACCGGGCAGCTCTAC. Protein product: CSSSLGQGTGQLY. The CDR3 reads in full as CSSSLGQGTGQLYF.

This clone was detected a few times. Gene names are the mouse ones. Read coverage stops 1 residue before the CDR3 terminus; the germline J gene supplies the remainder. This chain links TRBV26 with TRBJ2-5; 7 nucleotides match TRBD1. Unmatched junction bases numbered 5, after V lost 3 bases and J lost 2 bases. Germline assignment: CDR1 KGHPV and CDR2 FQNQEV (reference sequence). CDR3 length equals 15 residues. CDR3 DNA (partial): TGTGCCAGCAGTCTAACACAGGGGTTCCAAGACACCCAGTAC. This gives the protein CASSLTQGFQDTQY. The full CDR3 protein reads CASSLTQGFQDTQYF.

A word on this clone: Gene names and germline refer to mouse. The read ends 1 residue early relative to the CDR3; the germline J gene fills the gap. The rearrangement joins TRBV12-1 to TRBJ2-1; 7 bases match TRBD1. This CDR3 spans 15 amino acids. The germline gives CDR1 SGHSN, CDR2 HYEKVE. V shed 0 bases, J shed 3 bases, and the junction held 4 bases outside the gene matches. CDR3 DNA (partial): TGTGCCAGCTCTCTCCTCCGGGACAGCTATGCTGAGCAGTTC. This sequence encodes CASSLLRDSYAEQF. In full, the CDR3 is CASSLLRDSYAEQFF.

In the case of this clone: Mouse gene names apply. The CDR3 sequence is CASSRDTNSPLYF. The part of the CDR3 DNA that was read is TGTGCCAGCAGCCGGGACACTAATTCGCCCCTCTAC. The rearrangement joins TRBV26 to TRBJ1-6; tentative D call: TRBD1 (6 bases). Coverage ceases 1 residue before the CDR3 finishes, and the germline J gene fills in the end. TRBJ1-6 is an open reading frame, and its role is uncertain. CDR3 size: 13 residues. V was clipped by 6 bases and J by 6 bases, with 9 bases between them. In germline, CDR1 is KGHPV, CDR2 FQNQEV (reference sequence).

Regarding this clone: The genes are named according to mouse. With the read ending 1 residue before the CDR3 end, the germline J gene is used to fill in that end. V usage is TRBV3 and J usage is TRBJ2-3; 10 positions match TRBD1. The CDR3 loop spans 15 amino acids. Unmatched junction bases numbered 5, after V lost 4 bases and J lost 4 bases. Looked up from germline, CDR1 is SNHLY and CDR2 is FYNGKV (reference sequence). Incomplete CDR3 DNA: TGTGCCAGCAGCTCAACGGGACAGGGGACAGAAACGCTGTAT. It encodes CASSSTGQGTETLY. The complete CDR3 protein is CASSSTGQGTETLYF.